This T cell receptor beta chain is from a study of beta chain features in type 1 diabetes (dated by TCRdb to the late 2010s). The study in broad terms: No differences in mean age, gender distribution, total cell number or subset yield were found between patients and healthy donors. Regulatory and stem cell-like memory subsets were isolated from only 8 patients and roughly eight healthy donors, whereas naive and central memory subsets came from all 30 or so donors. A total of 90 million to 140 million sorted cells were examined across all samples, and RNA yield correlated strongly with the number of cells per subset. In the study, recently diagnosed type 1 diabetes patients and matched healthy donors were compared on the TCRB repertoires of their sorted circulating CD4+ T cell subsets.

Beyond this particular receptor, the publication reports: At VDJ recombination sites, type 1 diabetes patients had fewer insertions and more deleted nucleotides, which implies abnormalities in thymic rearrangement. Because small numbers of individuals were included in the HLA sub-analyses, any influence of HLA type on TCRB rearrangement was left unresolved. Naive, central memory and regulatory TCRB repertoires appeared to be more similar among patients than among healthy donors. Because cDNA was sequenced instead of genomic DNA, activated cells with high expression could be over-represented, although the groups did not differ in activation or CD3 levels. In all four CD4+ subsets, TCRB CDR3 length was moderately but significantly shorter in type 1 diabetes patients. PCR may preferentially amplify shorter templates, but because patient and control samples were amplified and corrected together, any resulting skew would affect both groups equally.

Each donor gave one peripheral blood draw, approximately 110 mL on average, collected into heparinised tubes. A BD FACSAria II and a panel including CD45RO, CCR7, CD25, CD127, CD95 and CD27 were used to sort naive, central memory, regulatory and stem cell-like memory CD4+ T cells. Every sorted population had a purity above 95%. Right away, PBMCs were isolated by Lymphoprep density gradient centrifugation and were stained directly, with no culture step. So that batch effects would be minimized, each experiment stained and sorted samples in pairs, pairing one healthy donor with one patient. The entire isolated RNA was reverse transcribed using the High Capacity cDNA Reverse Transcription Kit, and thus expressed TCRB transcripts were sequenced. Deep immunoSEQ sequencing was performed on naive, central memory and regulatory T cell samples, with an average of roughly 3.3 million total reads per sample. Sorted cells were lysed in RLT buffer and RNA was extracted with DNase-treated RNeasy Micro or Mini kits, depending on cell number. Each cell subset was processed separately to prevent cross-contamination, with patient and healthy donor samples processed together. Using the immunoSEQ multiplex PCR, TCRB sequences were amplified from cDNA into 87-bp fragments spanning the CDR3 region. Sequencing of the amplicons was performed on the Illumina HiSeq platform. The paper's data handling went like this. Synthetic template baselines were used to correct PCR bias computationally, reads within Hamming distance 2 were collapsed together, and singletons that could not be merged were discarded. Reads were aligned against IMGT to assign V, D and J genes, CDR3 length and insertions or deletions at six rearrangement sites. Within each subset, clonotype counts were normalized to sorted cell number, after which true diversity and Gini coefficients were computed with the tcR R package. Repertoire sharing was quantified using the overlap coefficient calculated on TCRB nucleotide sequences. Here the immuneACCESS table is served through TCRdb, limited to in-frame sequences with V and J called. Missing clones are a known gap in these copies; in checked studies unresolved V genes cover under half, and the rest lacks a known reason. V and J calls and clone size come straight from that table; D and trimming were deduced from the DNA. The table for this sample lists nearly 350,000 clones; approximately 10% of them were counted only once. 0.95% to 1.1% of the sample goes to the ten largest clones.

This clone was observed a handful of times. Its specific antigen is unknown. Base qualities are not at hand, and no much larger clone is one base apart. The CDR3 covers 14 residues, taking in both the cysteine and the phenylalanine. The only DNA kept is the CDR3, 42 bases in frame from the first base. CDR1 and CDR2 (SEHNR, FQNEAQ) derive from the germline V gene (reference sequence). A distance of 11 bases separates the germline ends of V and J, which lose 1 base and 6 bases respectively. Sequences were obtained from central memory CD4+ T cells from blood. The origin of this receptor is a man in his thirties or forties with type 1 diabetes. The V and J segments used are TRBV7-9 and TRBJ2-3; perhaps TRBD2 is the D gene, with 6 bases matching. The CDR3 region has the sequence CASSLVIGGDTQYF. In nucleotides, the sequence is TGTGCCAGCAGCTTAGTTATAGGAGGGGATACGCAGTATTTT.